The 27 T cell receptor beta chains presented below share a single source sample, sequenced in a study of blood T cells in healthy people across ages (dated by TCRdb to the mid-2010s). Library construction relied on 5' RACE. Data came from an Illumina HiSeq 2500. A second PCR of about 7 to 12 cycles was run with a J-beta primer mix and a sample-barcoded 5' primer. TCRdb handled the public reads itself, with Q25 trimming in fastp and clone calling in MiXCR, and kept productive beta chains. Rows with one shared CDR3 protein collapse into an entry with the most common genes and DNA. Present in this sample are almost 300,000 distinct CDR3 sequences, 25% to 30% of which were seen just once. The top ten clones comprise 25% to 30% of the sample. The sample taken for sequencing was blood. Receptors were obtained from a woman between 70 and 85 years old in good health.

The genes are TRBV7-2 and TRBJ1-5; 9 nucleotides agree with TRBD1. Germline values: CDR1 SGHTA, CDR2 FQGNSA. V was clipped by 7 bases and J by 7 bases; unmatched bases: 5. The CDR3 is 13 residues long. The CDR3 here is CASTTGGTQPQHF. CDR3 DNA sequence: TGTGCCAGCACCACAGGGGGCACCCAGCCCCAGCATTTT.

The table lists this clonotype with a few counts. J is TRBJ2-3 and V is TRBV5-6, with D perhaps TRBD1 (5 bases). Trimming shortened V by 6 bases and J by 0 bases, and 8 bases separated the two germline ends. CDR3 length equals 13 residues. Germline V gene data show CDR1 as SGHDT and CDR2 as YYEEEE. CDR3 bases: TGTGCCAGCACGGACACTAGCACAGATACGCAGTATTTT. Its protein product is CASTDTSTDTQYF.

The chain recombines TRBV20-1 with TRBJ2-5; TRBD2 aligns across 14 bases. With V trimmed by 6 bases and J by 4 bases, 1 base remained unmatched. This CDR3 region has 13 residues. In germline, CDR1 is DFQATT, CDR2 SNEGSKA (reference sequence). CDR3 amino acids: CSAGTSGGETQYF. The CDR3 coding sequence is TGCAGTGCCGGGACTAGCGGGGGAGAGACCCAGTACTTC.

This clonotype was observed a few times. The chain couples TRBV12-3 or TRBV12-4 to TRBJ2-4; D may be TRBD2 (5 bases). V dropped 3 bases and J dropped 4 bases, with 10 bases sitting between them. CDR3 size: 14 residues. The CDR3 reads CASSFGSEKNIQYF. The CDR3 coding sequence is TGTGCCAGCAGTTTTGGTAGCGAGAAAAACATTCAGTACTTC.

The chain recombines TRBV27 with TRBJ2-1; D tentatively reads TRBD1 or TRBD2 (6 bases each). CDR3 length equals 14 residues. Germline loops: CDR1 MNHEY, CDR2 SMNVEV (reference sequence). V gave up 6 bases and J gave up 8 bases, with 17 bases separating them. CDR3 amino acids: CASSLGGGRDEQFF. DNA for the CDR3: TGTGCCAGCAGCCTAGGAGGGGGGCGCGATGAGCAGTTCTTC.

This rearrangement joins TRBV11-2 to TRBJ2-5; tentatively, D is TRBD1 or TRBD2 (5 bases each). The end of the DNA is better explained by TRBJ2-1, so the J call may be wrong. Germline assignment: CDR1 SGHAT and CDR2 FQNNGV. The CDR3 length is 11 residues. CDR3 sequence (DNA): TGTGCCAGCACCTCATGGGGGGAGCAGTTCTTC. Translating gives CASTSWGEQFF.

The CDR3 region has the DNA TGTGCCAGCAGTTACCGTCATTCACTAGCGGCCCAAGAGACCCAGTACTTC. Encoded protein: CASSYRHSLAAQETQYF. The J gene is TRBJ2-5, the V gene TRBV28; the match to TRBD2 covers 8 bases. The CDR3 contains 17 residues. Germline CDR1 and CDR2: MDHEN and SYDVKM. V lost 4 bases and J lost 1; bases outside the gene matches: 11.

This clonotype came up many times. The genes are TRBV20-1 and TRBJ2-1; 9 bases fit TRBD2. The CDR3 has 14 amino acids. J was trimmed by 5 bases and V by 5 bases; bases with no gene match: 7. CDR1 DFQATT and CDR2 SNEGSKA come from the germline V gene (reference sequence). The CDR3 is CSAGSGRGDNEQFF. CDR3 nucleotides: TGCAGTGCTGGTAGCGGGAGAGGGGACAATGAGCAGTTCTTC.

As for this clonotype: The junction departs from the called germline gene at one end, perhaps through a read error. The chain has TRBV7-9 and TRBJ2-7; 12 positions match TRBD2. The CDR3 is 17 amino acids. Germline V gene sequence: CDR1 SEHNR, CDR2 FQNEAQ (reference sequence). This CDR3 reads CASSPDGLAGISHEQYF. The CDR3 bases are TGTGCCAGCAGCCCAGATGGACTAGCGGGAATCTCCCACGAGCAGTACTTC.

This clonotype was found a few times. V is TRBV6-1 and J is TRBJ2-5, with 12 bases matching TRBD2. Trimming cost V 4 bases and J 5 bases; bases outside gene matches: 11. CDR1 is MNHNS, CDR2 SASEGT, per germline. The CDR3 runs to 17 residues. The CDR3 DNA sequence: TGTGCCAGCAGTGTCATCACGACTAGCGGGAGCGGGGAGACCCAGTACTTC. Protein product: CASSVITTSGSGETQYF.

This clonotype has more than one count but fewer than ten. The chain carries TRBV7-6 and TRBJ1-1; TRBD1 matches 8 bases. CDR1 and CDR2 from the germline V gene are SGHVS and FNYEAQ. The CDR3 runs to 12 residues. V was pared by 5 bases and J by 8 bases, with 4 bases of the junction left unmatched. The CDR3: CASSLRGPEAFF. CDR3 in DNA: TGTGCCAGCAGCCTCAGGGGGCCGGAAGCTTTCTTT.

This chain uses TRBV12-3 or TRBV12-4 with TRBJ2-3; 11 bases are a match to TRBD2. V lost 8 bases and J lost 5; bases outside the gene matches: 15. This CDR3 is 17 amino acids long. CDR3 sequence reads: CASSSSDLAGGRDTQYF. CDR3 DNA sequence: TGTGCCAGCTCCTCATCCGACCTAGCGGGAGGCAGAGATACGCAGTATTTT.

This clonotype was observed a few times. This chain links TRBV18 with TRBJ2-5; D is ambiguous. V lost 6 bases and J lost 4, with 9 bases in between. Germline V gives CDR1 KGHSH, CDR2 LQKENI. This CDR3 contains 12 residues. The CDR3 loop is CASSRVRETQYF. In nucleotides, the CDR3 is TGTGCCAGCTCTCGCGTCCGAGAGACCCAGTACTTC.

This clonotype was detected only a few times. The chain uses TRBV7-2 and TRBJ2-3; D is uncertain. In germline, CDR1 is SGHTA, CDR2 FQGNSA. This CDR3 comprises 12 residues. V dropped 3 bases and J dropped 2 bases, with 3 bases sitting between them. Written as DNA, the CDR3 is TGTGCCAGCAGCTTTTCCACAGATACGCAGTATTTT. Translating it yields CASSFSTDTQYF.

The J gene is TRBJ1-5, the V gene TRBV20-1; D is ambiguous. The CDR3 runs to 15 residues. V was cut by 1 base and J by 2 bases, with 12 bases left in between. The V gene's germline CDR1 is DFQATT and CDR2 SNEGSKA (reference sequence). The CDR3 coding sequence is TGCAGTGCTAGAGTGGGCACGGTTCGCAATCAGCCCCAGCATTTT. It specifies CSARVGTVRNQPQHF.

V and J are TRBV18 and TRBJ2-3; D is ambiguous. The germline V gene encodes CDR1 KGHSH and CDR2 LQKENI. The V end lost 3 bases, the J end lost 1 base, and 5 bases lay between the germline ends. The CDR3 covers 13 residues. The CDR3 sequence: CASSPDRTDTQYF. CDR3 nucleotides: TGTGCCAGCTCACCGGACCGCACAGATACGCAGTATTTT.

In this sample, this clonotype turned up a few times. The chain uses TRBV5-1 and TRBJ2-7; TRBD2 matches 14 bases. The V and J ends lost 6 bases and 2 bases, in that order; junction bases with no gene match: 7. This CDR3 has 16 amino acids. In germline, CDR1 is SGHRS, CDR2 YFSETQ. Here the CDR3 reads CASTATSGRDPYEQYF. CDR3 nucleotide sequence: TGCGCCAGCACCGCGACTAGCGGGAGGGATCCCTACGAGCAGTACTTC.

This chain uses TRBV3-1 with TRBJ1-4; D is unresolved. Per germline, CDR1 LGHDT and CDR2 YNNKEL (reference sequence). This CDR3 is built from 12 residues. Trimming pared 3 bases from V and 8 bases from J, leaving 7 bases between. CDR3 coding DNA: TGTGCCAGCAGCCAGGAAGCGGAAAAACTGTTTTTT. Translation: CASSQEAEKLFF.

The table lists this clonotype with many counts. The chain has TRBV2 and TRBJ2-5; D gene ambiguous. The CDR3 runs to 12 residues. With 6 bases removed from V and 5 bases from J, the gap between germline ends came to 10 bases. Germline CDR1 and CDR2: SNHLY and FYNNEI. The CDR3 DNA reads as TGTGCCAGCAGCTCGAGGCCGGAGACCCAGTACTTC. It specifies CASSSRPETQYF.

This clonotype was counted a few times. This chain joins TRBV14 and TRBJ2-7, with 16 bases that match TRBD2. Per germline, CDR1 SGHDN and CDR2 FVKESK. The CDR3 spans 19 residues. V shed 4 bases and J 0 bases; nucleotides not matched to a gene: 9. The CDR3 is CASSPLGLAGGLPSYEQYF. In nucleotides, the CDR3 is TGTGCCAGCAGCCCCCTGGGACTAGCGGGAGGGCTGCCCTCCTACGAGCAGTACTTC.

In this sample, this clonotype turned up a few times. Compared with germline, one end of the junction differs, possibly owing to a read error. This chain connects TRBV11-2 to TRBJ2-7; D gene uncertain. Per germline, CDR1 SGHAT and CDR2 FQNNGV. The CDR3 extends over 11 amino acids. CDR3: CANSLMDEQYF. Here the CDR3 DNA reads TGTGCCAACAGCTTAATGGACGAGCAGTACTTC.

The genes are TRBV5-1 and TRBJ2-1; D remains ambiguous. Deletions cut 6 bases from V and 6 bases from J, with 10 bases between. CDR1 and CDR2 (germline): SGHRS, YFSETQ. The CDR3 has 12 residues. The CDR3 sequence: CASTLPANEQFF. The CDR3 DNA follows: TGCGCCAGCACCCTACCGGCCAATGAGCAGTTCTTC.

This clonotype was detected a few times. The chain has TRBV27 and TRBJ2-5; D perhaps matches TRBD1 (6 bases). Judging by the DNA end, TRBJ2-7 fits better; the J call may be wrong. The CDR3 runs to 15 residues. Germline V gene data show CDR1 as MNHEY and CDR2 as SMNVEV (reference sequence). CDR3 nucleotide sequence: TGTGCCAGCAGTTTAGGTCCGGACAGCTCCTACGAGCAGTACTTC. This sequence encodes CASSLGPDSSYEQYF.

To note about this clonotype: One end of the junction fails to match germline, which may point to a read error. The chain couples TRBV15 to TRBJ1-5; TRBD1 is a possible D gene (5 bases). The V gene's germline CDR1 is LNHNV and CDR2 YYDKDF (reference sequence). The length of the CDR3 is 15 residues. The CDR3 spells CATGRVAQGGQPQHF. In nucleotides, the CDR3 is TGTGCCACCGGCAGAGTCGCGCAGGGCGGTCAGCCCCAGCATTTT. Full variable domain (remainder filled in from reference TRBV15 and TRBJ1-5): DAMVIQNPRYQVTQFGKPVTLSCSQTLNHNVMYWYQQKSSQAPKLLFHYYDKDFNNEADTPDNFQSRRPNTSFCFLDIRSPGLGDTAMYLCATGRVAQGGQPQHFGDGTRLSIL.

Only a few counts were recorded for this clonotype. CDR3 amino acids: CASSLPGPNTGELFF. As DNA, the CDR3 is TGTGCCAGCAGCTTGCCGGGACCGAACACCGGGGAGCTGTTTTTT. This chain links TRBV5-5 with TRBJ2-2, with D possibly called TRBD1 or TRBD2 (5 bases each). Germline V gene sequence: CDR1 SGHKS, CDR2 YYEKEE (reference sequence). Deletions cut 1 base from V and 0 bases from J, with 7 bases between. This CDR3 is built from 15 residues.

This rearrangement joins TRBV9 to TRBJ1-4, with TRBD1 as a possible D gene (6 bases). V lost 3 bases to trimming and J lost 8 bases, with 17 bases between them. The CDR3 loop spans 15 amino acids. CDR1 SGDLS and CDR2 YYNGEE come from the germline V gene. The CDR3 here is CASSANTGRGEKLFF. Here the CDR3 DNA reads TGTGCCAGCAGCGCAAATACAGGGAGAGGAGAAAAACTGTTTTTT.

The chain couples TRBV10-3 to TRBJ1-4, with TRBD1 as a possible D gene (6 bases). The germline V gene encodes CDR1 ENHRY and CDR2 SYGVKD. The germline V and J ends were trimmed by 10 bases and 12 bases, with 18 bases remaining between them. There are 12 residues in the CDR3. The CDR3 DNA is TGTGCCAACTCGGAGGAGGGGGAAGAACTGTTTTTT. This sequence encodes CANSEEGEELFF.